What follows are 26 T cell receptor beta chains derived from one specimen sequenced in a study of T cell changes during pregnancy in multiple sclerosis. The method was immunoSEQ multiplex PCR; TCRdb's version includes in-frame clones alone and lacks a portion of them. The sample shows around 57,000 clones, around 91% of them seen only once. The specimen comprised peripheral blood, sampled in the third trimester of pregnancy. The receptors originated from a female donor in good health, enrolled as a control in a pregnancy study.

In this sample, this clone turned up a few times. The V and J genes are TRBV27 and TRBJ1-2, with 7 bases fitting TRBD1. The CDR3 is 12 amino acids. V gave up 6 bases and J gave up 7 bases; unmatched junction bases: 5. Per germline, CDR1 MNHEY and CDR2 SMNVEV (reference sequence). CDR3 bases: TGTGCCAGCAGACAGGGGTCAGTTGGCTACACCTTC. It is translated as CASRQGSVGYTF.

The chain has TRBV7-2 and TRBJ1-1; D is possibly TRBD1 (6 bases). The germline V gene encodes CDR1 SGHTA and CDR2 FQGNSA. The CDR3 is 16 amino acids. V gave up 7 bases and J gave up 6 bases, with 24 bases separating them. CDR3 DNA: TGTGCCAGCACCTGGAATCCGAGACAGGTATCCGCTGAAGCTTTCTTT. This translates into CASTWNPRQVSAEAFF. Looking up the rest from reference TRBV7-2 and TRBJ1-1 gives the full variable domain: GAGVSQSPSNKVTEKGKDVELRCDPISGHTALYWYRQSLGQGLEFLIYFQGNSAPDKSGLPSDRFSAERTGGSVSTLTIQRTQQEDSAVYLCASTWNPRQVSAEAFFGQGTRLTVV.

This rearrangement joins TRBV20-1 to TRBJ2-3; D call uncertain. CDR3 length: 11 amino acids. Germline V CDR1 and CDR2: DFQATT, SNEGSKA (reference sequence). As DNA, the CDR3 is TGCAGGGCTGATTCGGCAGATACGCAGTATTTT. Amino acids: CRADSADTQYF.

V is TRBV14 and J is TRBJ2-7, with a possible D match to TRBD1 (5 bases). This CDR3 is built from 13 residues. Trimming shortened V by 2 bases and J by 0 bases, and 5 bases separated the two germline ends. CDR1 SGHDN and CDR2 FVKESK come from the germline V gene. The CDR3 loop is CASSQQGSYEQYF. CDR3 coding DNA: TGTGCCAGCAGCCAACAGGGCTCCTACGAGCAGTACTTC.

The DNA for the CDR3 is TGTGCCAGCAGTCCCTTCGAGGGTGCCAGTTCCTACGAGCAGTACTTC. This codes for CASSPFEGASSYEQYF. The chain is built from TRBV27 and TRBJ2-7, with a weak D call TRBD2 (5 bases). The CDR3 runs to 16 residues. V lost 5 bases, J lost 1 base, and 18 bases lay in between. Germline V CDR1 and CDR2: MNHEY, SMNVEV (reference sequence).

The chain recombines TRBV15 with TRBJ2-7; 8 bases align to TRBD2. CDR1 is LNHNV and CDR2 is YYDKDF in the germline V gene (reference sequence). CDR3 length: 15 amino acids. J gave up 0 bases and V 1 base, and 2 bases lay outside the gene matches. The CDR3 is CATSRVGTSSYEQYF. The CDR3 nucleotides are TGTGCCACCAGCAGAGTTGGGACTAGCTCCTACGAGCAGTACTTC. The full variable domain, rest sourced from reference TRBV15 and TRBJ2-7, is DAMVIQNPRYQVTQFGKPVTLSCSQTLNHNVMYWYQQKSSQAPKLLFHYYDKDFNNEADTPDNFQSRRPNTSFCFLDIRSPGLGDTAMYLCATSRVGTSSYEQYFGPGTRLTVT.

About this clone itself: One junction end disagrees with the germline gene, perhaps due to a read error. The V and J genes are TRBV6-4 and TRBJ2-3; 10 bases agree with TRBD1. CDR1 and CDR2 from the germline V gene are MRHNA and SNTAGT. CDR3 length equals 15 residues. The CDR3, as DNA: TGTGCCACCAGTCCAGGGACAGGGGACACAGATACGCAGTATTTT. It specifies CATSPGTGDTDTQYF.

The gene calls are TRBV2 and TRBJ1-1; D remains ambiguous. Trimming removed 5 bases at V and 0 bases at J, with 13 bases between. The germline V gene encodes CDR1 SNHLY and CDR2 FYNNEI. The CDR3 has 15 amino acids. The CDR3 here is CASSLDGEMNTEAFF. For the CDR3, the DNA is TGTGCCAGCAGTCTCGACGGGGAGATGAACACTGAAGCTTTCTTT.

The genes are TRBV29-1 and TRBJ2-1; the match to TRBD2 covers 11 bases. The germline V gene has CDR1 SQVTM and CDR2 ANQGSEA. V trimming: 7 bases; J trimming: 6 bases; junction bases outside the gene matches: 8. This CDR3 is built from 14 residues. In nucleotides, the CDR3 is TGCAGCGCCTCCGGGACTAGCGGAGCCAATGAGCAGTTCTTC. It encodes CSASGTSGANEQFF.

This sequence joins TRBV29-1 and TRBJ2-1; D may be TRBD2 (5 bases). Germline V gene sequence: CDR1 SQVTM, CDR2 ANQGSEA. CDR3 size: 11 residues. Trimming removed 3 bases at V and 13 bases at J, with 13 bases between. The CDR3 loop reads CSVDVASSQFF. The CDR3 DNA is TGCAGCGTTGACGTCGCTAGCTCCCAGTTCTTC.

CDR3 nucleotide sequence: TGTGCCAGCAGTTCTTACGCCCCAACCGTGGGAGGGGCCTACGAGCAGTACTTC. This gives the protein CASSSYAPTVGGAYEQYF. The chain carries TRBV28 and TRBJ2-7; TRBD2 agrees at 7 bases. The germline V gene has CDR1 MDHEN and CDR2 SYDVKM. CDR3 length: 18 amino acids. V shed 4 bases and J 2 bases; nucleotides not matched to a gene: 17.

The chain carries TRBV5-1 and TRBJ2-1; TRBD2 aligns across 10 bases. The CDR3 sequence is 15 residues long. Germline assignment: CDR1 SGHRS and CDR2 YFSETQ. V gave up 4 bases and J gave up 4 bases; unmatched junction bases: 5. CDR3 sequence reads: CASSLGTSVYNEQFF. The CDR3 DNA reads TGCGCCAGCAGCCTGGGGACTAGCGTGTACAATGAGCAGTTCTTC.

V usage is TRBV13 and J usage is TRBJ2-2; D not certain. The CDR3 extends over 14 amino acids. Germline V gives CDR1 PRHDT, CDR2 FYEKMQ (reference sequence). V gave up 5 bases and J gave up 5 bases, with 12 bases separating them. CDR3 sequence reads: CASSLRLLTGELFF. The CDR3, as DNA: TGTGCCAGCAGCCTTCGACTTCTTACCGGGGAGCTGTTTTTT.

The V and J genes are TRBV5-6 and TRBJ2-7; no definite D call. Germline CDR1 is SGHDT and CDR2 is YYEEEE. V was pared by 0 bases and J by 0 bases, with 7 bases between. This CDR3 comprises 14 residues. DNA for the CDR3: TGTGCCAGCAGCTTGGCTTTCTTCTCCTACGAGCAGTACTTC. Translation: CASSLAFFSYEQYF.

This clone was picked up a small number of times. The chain combines TRBV15 with TRBJ1-3, with TRBD1 identical over 7 bases. In germline, CDR1 is LNHNV, CDR2 YYDKDF (reference sequence). The J segment lost 0 bases and the V segment lost 8 bases, leaving 7 bases of the junction unmatched. CDR3 size: 15 residues. The CDR3 bases are TGTGCCACCGCGGACAGGAAACCCTCTGGAAACACCATATATTTT. Its translation: CATADRKPSGNTIYF.

The V and J genes are TRBV5-6 and TRBJ2-1, with 9 bases lining up with TRBD2. V shed 0 bases and J 6 bases; nucleotides not matched to a gene: 4. The CDR3 is 15 residues long. Per the germline V gene, CDR1 is SGHDT and CDR2 is YYEEEE. The CDR3 DNA is TGTGCCAGCAGCTTGGGCGCGGGAGGGCCCAATGAGCAGTTCTTC. It translates to CASSLGAGGPNEQFF.

The V and J genes are TRBV27 and TRBJ2-1; 7 bases line up with TRBD2. Germline V gene lookup returns CDR1 MNHEY and CDR2 SMNVEV (reference sequence). The V segment lost 6 bases and the J segment 0 bases; nucleotides outside the gene matches: 5. The CDR3 runs 15 residues. CDR3 region: CASSSQRDSYNEQFF. In nucleotides, the CDR3 is TGTGCCAGCAGCTCTCAGCGGGACTCCTACAATGAGCAGTTCTTC.

The chain links TRBV18 to TRBJ2-1, with 11 bases that match TRBD2. Germline CDR1 is KGHSH and CDR2 is LQKENI. The CDR3 contains 17 residues. The ends lost 6 bases at V and 2 bases at J; junction bases unmatched: 9. CDR3: CASSPQLAGGAYNEQFF. The CDR3 region has the DNA TGTGCCAGCTCCCCCCAATTAGCGGGAGGGGCCTACAATGAGCAGTTCTTC.

The chain couples TRBV20-1 to TRBJ2-7; D is ambiguous. The CDR3 is 10 residues long. The ends were cut back, 1 base at V and 7 bases at J, with 5 bases in the middle. Germline V lookup: CDR1 DFQATT, CDR2 SNEGSKA (reference sequence). The CDR3 region has the DNA TGCAGTGCTAGAGCTAGAGAGCAGTACTTC. It translates to CSARAREQYF.

This clone has just one count. The chain is built from TRBV6-6 and TRBJ1-1; 8 bases map to TRBD1. V lost 5 bases to trimming and J lost 0 bases; unmatched junction nucleotides: 5. The CDR3 length is 15 residues. Germline V gene lookup returns CDR1 MNHNY and CDR2 SVGAGI (reference sequence). CDR3 protein: CASSGQGPMNTEAFF. The CDR3 region has the DNA TGTGCCAGCAGTGGACAGGGACCCATGAACACTGAAGCTTTCTTT.

The rearrangement uses TRBV28 and TRBJ2-1, with unresolved D. Germline CDR1 and CDR2: MDHEN and SYDVKM. CDR3 length: 12 amino acids. V lost 4 bases, J lost 12 bases, and 13 bases lay in between. In DNA form, the CDR3 reads TGTGCCAGCAGTTATTTGGCTTTTGGGCAGTTCTTC. This translates into CASSYLAFGQFF. The whole variable domain, filled in from reference TRBV28 and TRBJ2-1, reads DVKVTQSSRYLVKRTGEKVFLECVQDMDHENMFWYRQDPGLGLRLIYFSYDVKMKEKGDIPEGYSVSREKKERFSLILESASTNQTSMYLCASSYLAFGQFFGPGTRLTVL.

The rearrangement uses TRBV6-5 and TRBJ2-5; no definite D call. Per the germline V gene, CDR1 is MNHEY and CDR2 is SVGAGI. Trimming cost V 6 bases and J 4 bases, with 15 bases left between them. The CDR3 spans 14 residues. CDR3 amino acids: CASSTMPRVETQYF. The CDR3 DNA reads TGTGCCAGCAGCACTATGCCCCGGGTAGAGACCCAGTACTTC.

The chain has TRBV7-8 and TRBJ1-1; the D is unclear. The length of the CDR3 is 15 residues. CDR1 is SGHVS and CDR2 is FQNEAQ in the germline V gene. Trimming removed 5 bases at V and 1 base at J, with 14 bases between. The CDR3 protein is CASSPTRLPNTEAFF. The CDR3 DNA sequence: TGTGCCAGCAGCCCCACCCGACTGCCGAACACTGAAGCTTTCTTT.

The V call is TRBV9, the J call TRBJ2-1; unclear D gene. This CDR3 is built from 13 residues. Trimming pared 0 bases from V and 7 bases from J, leaving 8 bases between. The germline V gene has CDR1 SGDLS and CDR2 YYNGEE. CDR3 nucleotide sequence: TGTGCCAGCAGCGTAGCGTCAACTAATGAGCAGTTCTTC. It yields the protein CASSVASTNEQFF.

The chain uses TRBV18 and TRBJ2-2; D not certain. The CDR3 spans 16 residues. With 2 bases removed from V and 0 bases from J, the gap between germline ends came to 10 bases. In germline, CDR1 is KGHSH, CDR2 LQKENI. CDR3 bases: TGTGCCAGCTCACCATTTAGACTCGCGAACACCGGGGAGCTGTTTTTT. Its translation: CASSPFRLANTGELFF.

The J gene is TRBJ2-1, the V gene TRBV19, with TRBD1 identical over 10 bases. The CDR3 covers 13 residues. Trimming removed 9 bases from V and 9 bases from J; junction bases left unmatched: 8. CDR1 is LNHDA and CDR2 is SQIVND in the germline V gene (reference sequence). As DNA, the CDR3 is TGTGCCAGCGCGGGGACAGGGGAGACTGAGCAGTTCTTC. Protein product: CASAGTGETEQFF.